The clone carrying this T cell receptor (beta chain) was seen more than once but under ten times. What it recognizes is unknown. This entry is derived from a study of blood T cells in healthy people across ages. In the study overall: T cells yielded about one barcoded beta molecule per two cells through template switching. Whole-study results and caveats: Possibly confounding the expanded clonotype changes was the fact that donor CMV status was unknown.

Together with a sample-barcoded 5' primer, a J-beta primer mix was included in a second PCR lasting about 6 to 12 cycles. TCRdb recomputed calls from the 5' RACE reads with MiXCR, one row per CDR3 protein. The data contain 1.5 million to 2 million distinct CDR3 sequences, roughly 27% of them singletons. The CDR3 has 14 amino acids. V lost 0 bases and J 7 bases, leaving 13 bases between the germline ends. The germline V gene has CDR1 DFQATT and CDR2 SNEGSKA (reference sequence). The TCR was taken from a woman aged 25 to 39 in good health. The gene calls are TRBV20-1 and TRBJ1-5; TRBD1 might be the D (5 bases). Material: blood. In DNA, the CDR3 is TGCAGTGCTAGAGATACAGGTGAACGGCAGCCCCAGCATTTT. It encodes CSARDTGERQPQHF.